Below, 12 T cell receptor beta chains from the same sample are listed, as sequenced in a study of cytomegalovirus exposure and HLA in healthy donors. Use of 60 Vbeta and 13 Jbeta primers characterized the PCR. This table comes from immunoSEQ multiplex PCR, and its TCRdb copy is limited to in-frame clones, with some not included. The sample holds roughly 160,000 clones, about 80% seen once. Sequencing was performed on PBMCs. The receptors come from a man aged 25 to 45 in good health and CMV-seronegative.

This chain links TRBV27 with TRBJ2-7; D not certain. Germline V lookup: CDR1 MNHEY, CDR2 SMNVEV (reference sequence). Trimming cost V 2 bases and J 2 bases, with 7 bases left between them. This CDR3 region has 13 residues. Here the CDR3 DNA reads TGTGCCAGCAGTTTAGCCCTAGCCTACGAGCAGTACTTC. Translation: CASSLALAYEQYF.

This clone has only a few counts. This sequence joins TRBV28 and TRBJ1-3; D ambiguous. CDR3 length: 16 amino acids. Trimming pared 3 bases from V and 0 bases from J, leaving 12 bases between. The V gene's germline CDR1 is MDHEN and CDR2 SYDVKM. CDR3 nucleotide sequence: TGTGCCAGCAGTTTTGAGGTTAAGGTCTCTGGAAACACCATATATTTT. This translates into CASSFEVKVSGNTIYF.

The chain employs TRBV5-1 and TRBJ2-3; perhaps TRBD2 as D (6 bases). Germline-derived CDR1 and CDR2 are SGHRS and YFSETQ. Trimming cost V 4 bases and J 0 bases, with 12 bases left between them. The CDR3 has 15 amino acids. CDR3: CASSPPGGSTDTQYF. As DNA, the CDR3 is TGCGCCAGCAGCCCCCCCGGGGGTAGCACAGATACGCAGTATTTT.

The chain has TRBV19 and TRBJ2-7; 9 bases map to TRBD1. Germline V gene sequence: CDR1 LNHDA, CDR2 SQIVND (reference sequence). This CDR3 is 14 amino acids long. The trim removed 8 bases at V and 5 bases at J, leaving 10 bases unmatched. CDR3 region: CASGSGTGSHEQYF. As DNA, the CDR3 is TGTGCCAGTGGATCGGGGACAGGGTCCCACGAGCAGTACTTC.

The chain joins TRBV9 to TRBJ2-7, with 10 bases fitting TRBD1. Germline V gene lookup returns CDR1 SGDLS and CDR2 YYNGEE. With 3 bases clipped from V and 4 bases from J, the junction kept 13 bases outside the gene matches. The CDR3 is 17 residues long. CDR3 sequence: CASSGNPGTGVTYEQYF. The CDR3 DNA follows: TGTGCCAGCAGCGGCAACCCCGGGACAGGGGTTACTTACGAGCAGTACTTC.

This clone was found once. The chain combines TRBV6-1 with TRBJ1-1; no definite D call. V was trimmed by 6 bases and J by 5 bases, leaving 19 bases between them. Per the germline V gene, CDR1 is MNHNS and CDR2 is SASEGT. The CDR3 loop spans 15 amino acids. CDR3 amino acids: CASRRESRSWTEAFF. The CDR3 DNA sequence: TGTGCCAGCAGGAGGGAGAGCCGGTCGTGGACTGAAGCTTTCTTT.

The chain employs TRBV13 and TRBJ2-7, with D possibly matching TRBD1 (6 bases). This CDR3 has 17 residues. V was pared by 4 bases and J by 6 bases, with 25 bases between. Germline V gives CDR1 PRHDT, CDR2 FYEKMQ (reference sequence). This CDR3 is CASSSAGTRDMRGEQYF. In DNA form, the CDR3 reads TGTGCCAGCAGCTCCGCCGGGACACGAGATATGCGTGGCGAGCAGTACTTC.

CDR3 DNA: TGCGCCAGCAGCTTGGAACGGGGGGCTAAGGGCTACACCTTC. Protein sequence: CASSLERGAKGYTF. The rearrangement links TRBV5-1 to TRBJ1-2; weak D call: TRBD1 (6 bases). This CDR3 is built from 14 residues. Trimming stripped 0 bases from V and 8 bases from J, with 14 bases between. CDR1 is SGHRS and CDR2 is YFSETQ in the germline V gene.

This chain joins TRBV25-1 and TRBJ2-2; no reliable D call. This CDR3 contains 13 residues. Germline V gene sequence: CDR1 MGHDK, CDR2 SYGVNS. Trimming removed 4 bases from V and 5 bases from J, with 8 bases in between. The CDR3 is CASSALVTGELFF. CDR3 sequence (DNA): TGTGCCAGCAGTGCCTTAGTAACCGGGGAGCTGTTTTTT.

Turning to this clone: A read error may produce the germline difference seen at one junction end. The same CDR3 also results from other DNA sequences found in this sample. This chain links TRBV15 with TRBJ1-2; D call uncertain. Germline V gives CDR1 LNHNV, CDR2 YYDKDF (reference sequence). This CDR3 has 11 residues. The CDR3 DNA sequence: TGCGCCACCAGCAGAGACAATGGCTACACCTTC. It yields the protein CATSRDNGYTF. The full variable domain, rest sourced from reference TRBV15 and TRBJ1-2, is DAMVIQNPRYQVTQFGKPVTLSCSQTLNHNVMYWYQQKSSQAPKLLFHYYDKDFNNEADTPDNFQSRRPNTSFCFLDIRSPGLGDTAMYLCATSRDNGYTFGSGTRLTVV.

The chain recombines TRBV30 with TRBJ2-1, with D possibly TRBD2 on 6 matching bases. Per germline, CDR1 GTSNPN and CDR2 SVGIG (reference sequence). The CDR3 has 11 residues. The V end was cut by 7 bases, the J end by 7 bases, with 11 bases between. Here the CDR3 reads CASGEGNEQFF. The CDR3 bases are TGTGCCTCGGGAGAGGGGAATGAGCAGTTCTTC.

CDR3 DNA sequence: TGCAGCGTGAGAGGACAGGGTAACTACGAGCAGTACTTC. Residues: CSVRGQGNYEQYF. The chain links TRBV29-1 to TRBJ2-7; TRBD1 matches 8 bases. V shed 6 bases and J 3 bases; nucleotides not matched to a gene: 7. This CDR3 comprises 13 residues. Germline CDR1 reads SQVTM; CDR2 reads ANQGSEA.